Below, 18 T cell receptor beta chains from the same sample are listed, as sequenced in a study of T-cell memory formation after mild COVID-19 (dated by TCRdb to about 2021). The library was made by 5' RACE. These reads were obtained on an Illumina NovaSeq 6000. Using fastp trimming at Q25 and MiXCR clonotype assembly, TCRdb reanalyzed the public sequencing data and kept in-frame beta chains. Rows are unified per CDR3 protein, each entry keeping the most common DNA and genes. This sample gives almost 250,000 distinct CDR3 sequences in total; 15% of them show up just once. The leading ten clones occupy more than 2% of the sample. Sequenced material: PBMCs or a T cell subset sorted from them (not recorded which). Receptors originate from an adult woman who had mild COVID-19 (a few samples of this study predate the infection). The sample titles of this study are shuffled in the database, so cell type and time point are left out; the donor was told from shared clones.

This chain connects TRBV7-8 to TRBJ2-7; 9 bases align to TRBD1. The CDR3 runs to 13 residues. Germline CDR1 reads SGHVS; CDR2 reads FQNEAQ. The J segment lost 6 bases and the V segment lost 8 bases, leaving 8 bases of the junction unmatched. The CDR3 DNA is TGTGCCAGCCGAAACGACAGGGGGTTCGAGCAGTACTTC. Its translation: CASRNDRGFEQYF.

This clonotype was observed a handful of times. The chain employs TRBV12-3 or TRBV12-4 and TRBJ2-3; tentative D call: TRBD1 (6 bases). The CDR3 spans 15 residues. Trimming removed 2 bases from V and 1 base from J, with 10 bases in between. This CDR3 reads CASSLTAGGTDTQYF. CDR3 coding DNA: TGTGCCAGCAGTTTAACGGCAGGGGGCACAGATACGCAGTATTTT.

The chain recombines TRBV14 with TRBJ2-7; a weak D match, TRBD2 (7 bases). This CDR3 contains 16 residues. The V end lost 4 bases, the J end lost 4 bases, and 20 bases lay between the germline ends. CDR1 and CDR2 (germline): SGHDN, FVKESK. For the CDR3, the DNA is TGTGCCAGCAGCCCCCAGCGAGGGGAGGGGGGTTACGAGCAGTACTTC. This translates into CASSPQRGEGGYEQYF.

This clonotype was observed a few times. The chain combines TRBV5-6 with TRBJ2-3; the D call may be TRBD1 or TRBD2 (6 bases each). Germline V gene data show CDR1 as SGHDT and CDR2 as YYEEEE. Trimming removed 5 bases from V and 0 bases from J, with 13 bases in between. The length of the CDR3 is 15 residues. CDR3 DNA sequence: TGTGCCAGCAGTTGGGGGGCCTCAAGCACAGATACGCAGTATTTT. It specifies CASSWGASSTDTQYF.

This clonotype showed up just a few times. The V and J genes are TRBV7-9 and TRBJ2-5; D is uncertain. CDR1 and CDR2 (germline): SEHNR, FQNEAQ (reference sequence). With 5 bases removed from V and 5 bases from J, the gap between germline ends came to 21 bases. The CDR3 is 16 amino acids. The CDR3 sequence: CASSVRGNPVKETQYF. The CDR3 DNA sequence: TGTGCCAGCAGCGTTCGAGGAAATCCCGTCAAGGAGACCCAGTACTTC. Looking up the rest from reference TRBV7-9 and TRBJ2-5 gives the full variable domain: DTGVSQNPRHKITKRGQNVTFRCDPISEHNRLYWYRQTLGQGPEFLTYFQNEAQLEKSRLLSDRFSAERPKGSFSTLEIQRTEQGDSAMYLCASSVRGNPVKETQYFGPGTRLLVL.

The chain is built from TRBV5-1 and TRBJ1-5; 7 bases are shared with TRBD1. Germline V lookup: CDR1 SGHRS, CDR2 YFSETQ. The CDR3 has 14 amino acids. The trim removed 0 bases at V and 6 bases at J, leaving 3 bases unmatched. In DNA, the CDR3 is TGCGCCAGCAGCTTGGAGGGGGCCGGTCAGCCCCAGCATTTT. Protein sequence: CASSLEGAGQPQHF.

This clonotype was counted ten times or more. The chain joins TRBV4-3 to TRBJ2-7; D call uncertain. Germline values: CDR1 LGHNA, CDR2 YSLEER. The CDR3 contains 13 residues. V lost 3 bases and J lost 3, with 9 bases in between. The CDR3 loop is CASSQELGYEQYF. The CDR3 DNA sequence: TGCGCCAGCAGCCAGGAGCTGGGCTACGAGCAGTACTTC.

The V and J genes are TRBV11-2 and TRBJ1-2; D is undetermined. The CDR3 runs to 14 residues. The germline V and J ends were trimmed by 4 bases and 1 base, with 10 bases remaining between them. The germline CDR1 and CDR2 sequences are SGHAT and FQNNGV. CDR3 residues: CASSYEQYNYGYTF. CDR3 nucleotide sequence: TGTGCCAGCAGCTACGAGCAATATAACTATGGCTACACCTTC. Variable domain in full (rest from reference TRBV11-2 and TRBJ1-2): EAGVAQSPRYKIIEKRQSVAFWCNPISGHATLYWYQQILGQGPKLLIQFQNNGVVDDSQLPKDRFSAERLKGVDSTLKIQPAKLEDSAVYLCASSYEQYNYGYTFGSGTRLTVV.

This clonotype was observed a handful of times. V and J are TRBV15 and TRBJ1-2; tentatively, D is TRBD1 (5 bases). V was cut by 1 base and J by 0 bases, with 12 bases left in between. Germline loops: CDR1 LNHNV, CDR2 YYDKDF (reference sequence). The CDR3 length is 16 residues. CDR3 sequence (DNA): TGTGCCACCAGCAGAGCGAGGACAAATCCTAACTATGGCTACACCTTC. It is translated as CATSRARTNPNYGYTF.

The table lists this clonotype with a few counts. V usage is TRBV10-3 and J usage is TRBJ2-7; TRBD1 agrees at 9 bases. The CDR3 runs to 15 residues. The V gene's germline CDR1 is ENHRY and CDR2 SYGVKD. V shed 6 bases and J 2 bases; nucleotides not matched to a gene: 8. CDR3 region: CAISNGQGSTYEQYF. CDR3 bases: TGTGCCATCAGCAATGGACAGGGGAGCACCTACGAGCAGTACTTC.

The rearrangement uses TRBV7-3 and TRBJ1-2; D is possibly TRBD1 (6 bases). Germline loops: CDR1 SGHTA, CDR2 FQGTGA. Trimming left V 5 bases short and J 8 bases short, with 21 bases between. The CDR3 covers 15 residues. CDR3 residues: CASSPRQGGDEGYTF. CDR3 bases: TGTGCCAGCAGCCCTCGTCAAGGGGGAGATGAAGGCTACACCTTC.

This clonotype showed up just a few times. This chain links TRBV4-2 with TRBJ2-3; tentative D call: TRBD1 (5 bases). V lost 0 bases, J lost 2 bases, and 12 bases lay in between. The CDR3 has 16 residues. CDR1 and CDR2 from the germline V gene are LGHNA and YNFKEQ. CDR3 residues: CASSQDGAAFTDTQYF. CDR3 DNA: TGTGCCAGCAGCCAAGATGGGGCAGCTTTCACAGATACGCAGTATTTT.

The chain recombines TRBV7-3 with TRBJ2-1, with D perhaps TRBD2 (6 bases). Germline-derived CDR1 and CDR2 are SGHTA and FQGTGA. The CDR3 length is 17 residues. V was cut by 4 bases and J by 0 bases, with 16 bases left in between. The CDR3 is CASSSPFGGASYNEQFF. The DNA for the CDR3 is TGTGCCAGCAGCTCCCCCTTCGGCGGGGCCTCCTACAATGAGCAGTTCTTC.

The J gene is TRBJ2-1, the V gene TRBV5-1; TRBD2 matches at 7 bases. V lost 2 bases, J lost 9 bases, and 5 bases stayed unmatched. This CDR3 region has 13 residues. Germline lookup yields CDR1 SGHRS and CDR2 YFSETQ. The CDR3 loop reads CASSFVSSGEQFF. In nucleotides, the CDR3 is TGCGCCAGCAGCTTTGTCTCTAGCGGTGAGCAGTTCTTC.

The chain uses TRBV14 and TRBJ1-5; D is undetermined. Per germline, CDR1 SGHDN and CDR2 FVKESK. Trimming removed 4 bases from V and 7 bases from J, with 11 bases in between. This CDR3 is 13 amino acids long. The CDR3 region has the DNA TGTGCCAGCAGCCCAGGCCTCGGGCAGCCCCAGCATTTT. Translation: CASSPGLGQPQHF.

The V and J genes are TRBV5-1 and TRBJ2-2, with TRBD2 matching 7 bases. This CDR3 comprises 15 residues. Per the germline V gene, CDR1 is SGHRS and CDR2 is YFSETQ. Trimming took 3 bases from V and 2 from J; bases not matched to a gene: 4. CDR3 nucleotides: TGCGCCAGCAGCTCAAGCGGGGCAAACACCGGGGAGCTGTTTTTT. It specifies CASSSSGANTGELFF.

The chain has TRBV7-8 and TRBJ1-1; unclear D gene. V was shortened by 5 bases and J by 6 bases, with 16 bases between the two germline ends. The CDR3 spans 14 residues. Germline loops: CDR1 SGHVS, CDR2 FQNEAQ. CDR3 nucleotide sequence: TGTGCCAGCAGCCCCGGGGAAGGGATGCCTGAAGCTTTCTTT. Its protein product is CASSPGEGMPEAFF.

The chain is built from TRBV4-3 and TRBJ1-2; D call uncertain. The CDR3 has 13 amino acids. The V end was cut by 3 bases, the J end by 0 bases, with 5 bases between. The germline CDR1 and CDR2 sequences are LGHNA and YSLEER. CDR3 sequence reads: CASSQHPNYGYTF. The DNA for the CDR3 is TGCGCCAGCAGCCAGCACCCTAACTATGGCTACACCTTC.